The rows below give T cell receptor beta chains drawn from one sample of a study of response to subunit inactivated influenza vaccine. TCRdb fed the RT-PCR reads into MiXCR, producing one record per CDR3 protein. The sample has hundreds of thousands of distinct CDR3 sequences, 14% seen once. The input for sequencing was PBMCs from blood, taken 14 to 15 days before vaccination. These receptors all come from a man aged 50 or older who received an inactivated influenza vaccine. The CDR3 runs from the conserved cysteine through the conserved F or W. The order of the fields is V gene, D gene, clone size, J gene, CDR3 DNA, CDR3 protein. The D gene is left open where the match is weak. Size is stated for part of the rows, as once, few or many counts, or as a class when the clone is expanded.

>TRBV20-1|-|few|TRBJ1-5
TGCAGTGCTAGAGGGATGGGCAGGGAGGTTAGCAATCAGCCCCAGCATTTT
CSARGMGREVSNQPQHF
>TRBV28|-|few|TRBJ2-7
TGTGCCAGCAGTCGCACCCCCTACGAGCAGTACTTC
CASSRTPYEQYF
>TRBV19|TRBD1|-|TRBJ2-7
TGTGCCAGTAGTGGACAGGAAGGGGCCTACGAGCAGTACTTC
CASSGQEGAYEQYF
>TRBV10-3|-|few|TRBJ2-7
TGTGCCATCAGTGAGTTAGCCTCGAGTTACGAGCAGTACTTC
CAISELASSYEQYF
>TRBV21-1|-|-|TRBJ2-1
TGTGCCAGCAGCACCCGTGTATTCGACAGGGACTCCTACAATGAGCAGTTCTTC
CASSTRVFDRDSYNEQFF
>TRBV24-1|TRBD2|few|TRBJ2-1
TGTGCCACCAGTGCTCTGAGCGGGGGGGCCGGGAATGAGCAGTTCTTC
CATSALSGGAGNEQFF
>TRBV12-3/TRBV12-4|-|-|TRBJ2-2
TGTGCCAGCAGCAGAGCTGGCGGGGTCACCGGGGAGCTGTTTTTT
CASSRAGGVTGELFF
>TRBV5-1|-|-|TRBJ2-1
TGCGCCAGCAGTTTTGGTGACTCCTACAATGAGCAGTTCTTC
CASSFGDSYNEQFF
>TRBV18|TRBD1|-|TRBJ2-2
TGTGCCAGCTCACCGAGTCGTAGGACAGGGGTACCTAGACCTTCGAACACCGGGGAGCTGTTTTTT
CASSPSRRTGVPRPSNTGELFF
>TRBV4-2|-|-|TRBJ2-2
TGTGCCAGCAGCCAAGAGAGGTTACCGAACACCGGGGAGCTGTTTTTT
CASSQERLPNTGELFF
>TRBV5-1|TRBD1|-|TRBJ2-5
TGCGCCAGCAGCTTAGCCGGGACAGGGTCCCCAGAGACCCAGTACTTC
CASSLAGTGSPETQYF
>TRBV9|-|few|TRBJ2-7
TGTGCCAGCAGCGGGCGGGACAACTCCTACGAGCAGTACTTC
CASSGRDNSYEQYF
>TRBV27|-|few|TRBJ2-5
TGTGCCAGCAGTTTATCGTGGGCTAACCAAGAGACCCAGTACTTC
CASSLSWANQETQYF
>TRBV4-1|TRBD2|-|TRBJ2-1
TGCGCCAGCAGCCCAATGCAAGCGGGGGCGGGGAACAATGAGCAGTTCTTC
CASSPMQAGAGNNEQFF
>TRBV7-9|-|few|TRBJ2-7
TGTGCCAGCAGCTGGTCACAGGGCCGCGAGCAGTACTTC
CASSWSQGREQYF
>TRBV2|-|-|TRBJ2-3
TGTGCCAGCAGTGACGTAAGACCAGATACGCAGTATTTT
CASSDVRPDTQYF
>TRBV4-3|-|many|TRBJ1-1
TGCGCCAGCAGCCAAGATCCAGGAAAATATAGACTGAACACTGAAGCTTTCTTT
CASSQDPGKYRLNTEAFF
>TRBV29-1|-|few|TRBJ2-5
TGCAGCGCCGGGCCGGGGGAGACCCAGTACTTC
CSAGPGETQYF
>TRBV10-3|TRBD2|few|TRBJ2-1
TGTGCCATCAGTGATGACGAGCTAGCGGGGGGTGGTGAGCAGTTCTTC
CAISDDELAGGGEQFF
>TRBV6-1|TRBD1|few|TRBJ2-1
TGTGCCAGCAGTACCGGGACAGAGCTTAATGAGCAGTTCTTC
CASSTGTELNEQFF
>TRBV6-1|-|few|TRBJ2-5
TGTGCCAGCAGCCCGACAAGGCCAGGGGTGGAGACCCAGTACTTC
CASSPTRPGVETQYF
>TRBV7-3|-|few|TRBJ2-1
TGTGCCAGCAGCGACTATGGGTACAATGAGCAGTTCTTC
CASSDYGYNEQFF
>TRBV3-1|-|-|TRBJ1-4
TGTGCCAGTGGCCGGGAAAAACTGTTTTTT
CASGREKLFF
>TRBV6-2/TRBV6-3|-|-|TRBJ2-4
TGTGCCAGCAGTTACTCGAGGTCGGGACCCGTGGGCAAAAACATTCAGTACTTC
CASSYSRSGPVGKNIQYF
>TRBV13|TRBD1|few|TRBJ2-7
TGTGCCAGCAGCTCCAGGGGGATCTACGAGCAGTACTTC
CASSSRGIYEQYF
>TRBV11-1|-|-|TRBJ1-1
TGTGCCAGCAGCCCCCCCGTCTATCAGGGGCCCCGGAAGGACACTGAAGCTTTCTTT
CASSPPVYQGPRKDTEAFF
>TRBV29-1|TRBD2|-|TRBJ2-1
TGCAGCGTTGGGGGCCTAGCGGGAGCGGGGAATGAGCAGTTCTTC
CSVGGLAGAGNEQFF
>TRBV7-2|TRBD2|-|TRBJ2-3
TGTGCCAGCAGCCGCGGACTAGGTCAAGATACGCAGTATTTT
CASSRGLGQDTQYF
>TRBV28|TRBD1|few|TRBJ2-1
TGTGCCAGCAGGCGGACAGGGCCGAACAATGAGCAGTTCTTC
CASRRTGPNNEQFF
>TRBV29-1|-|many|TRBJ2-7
TGCAGCGTTGTCGTTGTTGGCCGCGAGCAGTACTTC
CSVVVVGREQYF
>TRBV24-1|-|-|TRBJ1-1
TGTGCCTCCGGAGTCAGGGCTGAAGCTTTCTTT
CASGVRAEAFF
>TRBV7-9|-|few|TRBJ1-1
TGTGCCAGCATGGAGGGCGCTGAAGCTTTCTTT
CASMEGAEAFF